Listed below are T cell receptor beta chains from one sample, sequenced in a study of cytomegalovirus exposure and HLA in healthy donors. Repertoires were generated with immunoSEQ multiplex PCR, while TCRdb's copy carries only in-frame clones and drops some. The sample holds 95,000 to 100,000 clones; roughly three quarters are singletons and the top ten take more than 1.5%. Material for sequencing was PBMCs. The receptors derive from a man aged 40-55 years in good health and CMV-seronegative. Both conserved end residues are part of each CDR3. The D gene is left open where the match is weak. Not every row has a clone size; where given, it reads once, few, many or a size class.

TRBV4-2	TRBJ1-1	NA	NA	CASSQEVDDRAAFF	TGTGCCAGCAGCCAAGAAGTGGACGACAGAGCGGCTTTCTTT
TRBV28	TRBJ1-3	NA	NA	CASSFGGNTIYF	TGTGCCAGCAGTTTCGGTGGAAACACCATATATTTT
TRBV5-6	TRBJ1-4	NA	TRBD1	CASSFTNRGANEKLFF	TGTGCCAGCAGCTTCACTAACAGGGGGGCTAATGAAAAACTGTTTTTT
TRBV7-9	TRBJ2-1	once	TRBD2	CASSFSSGRAYNEQFF	TGTGCCAGCAGCTTCTCTAGCGGGAGGGCCTACAATGAGCAGTTCTTC
TRBV4-3	TRBJ2-1	NA	TRBD1	CASSQFTGGNNEQFF	TGCGCCAGCAGCCAGTTCACAGGGGGCAACAATGAGCAGTTCTTC
TRBV18	TRBJ2-3	NA	TRBD2	CASSPPASGTDTQYF	TGTGCCAGCTCACCACCGGCTAGCGGGACTGATACGCAGTATTTT
TRBV5-4	TRBJ2-4	NA	TRBD1	CASSLFGQGLHIQYF	TGTGCCAGCAGCTTATTTGGACAGGGGCTGCACATTCAGTACTTC
TRBV7-2	TRBJ2-3	few	NA	CASSLPLALRTDTQYF	TGTGCCAGCAGCTTGCCCCTAGCTTTACGCACAGATACGCAGTATTTT
TRBV28	TRBJ2-7	NA	TRBD2	CASSLSLAGGPIAEQYF	TGTGCCAGCAGTTTATCTTTAGCGGGAGGGCCAATTGCTGAGCAGTACTTC
TRBV30	TRBJ2-7	NA	TRBD2	CAWKLAGAYEQYF	TGTGCCTGGAAGTTAGCGGGAGCCTACGAGCAGTACTTC
TRBV7-9	TRBJ1-1	once	TRBD1	CASSQMDRPSF	TGTGCCAGCAGCCAGATGGACAGGCCGTCCTTT
TRBV7-2	TRBJ1-3	NA	NA	CASSPTSSLSGNTIYF	TGTGCCAGCAGCCCCACGAGCTCTCTATCTGGAAACACCATATATTTT
TRBV27	TRBJ1-6	NA	NA	CASSLSPGRNLHF	TGTGCCAGCAGTTTGTCTCCCGGGAGGAACCTCCACTTT
TRBV11-2	TRBJ2-7	NA	NA	CASSLGGEYYEQYF	TGTGCCAGCAGCTTAGGGGGGGAGTACTACGAGCAGTACTTC
TRBV7-2	TRBJ2-7	NA	NA	CASSLKQGVLPYEQYF	TGTGCCAGCAGCTTAAAGCAGGGTGTTCTACCCTACGAGCAGTACTTC
TRBV9	TRBJ2-7	few	NA	CASSVGQGNSYEQYF	TGTGCCAGCAGCGTAGGCCAGGGCAACTCCTACGAGCAGTACTTC
TRBV19	TRBJ1-2	NA	NA	CASSIRRDGSNYGYTF	TGTGCCAGTAGTATAAGGAGGGACGGATCTAACTATGGCTACACCTTC
TRBV7-6	TRBJ2-1	NA	TRBD2	CASSPNRLAGLNNEQFF	TGTGCCAGCAGTCCTAATCGACTAGCGGGCCTAAACAATGAGCAGTTCTTC
TRBV19	TRBJ1-5	NA	TRBD1	CASTSPGTGMEPQHF	TGTGCCAGTACCTCCCCCGGGACAGGGATGGAACCCCAGCATTTT
TRBV7-2	TRBJ2-2	NA	NA	CASSQSANTGELFF	TGTGCCAGCAGTCAAAGCGCGAACACCGGGGAGCTGTTTTTT